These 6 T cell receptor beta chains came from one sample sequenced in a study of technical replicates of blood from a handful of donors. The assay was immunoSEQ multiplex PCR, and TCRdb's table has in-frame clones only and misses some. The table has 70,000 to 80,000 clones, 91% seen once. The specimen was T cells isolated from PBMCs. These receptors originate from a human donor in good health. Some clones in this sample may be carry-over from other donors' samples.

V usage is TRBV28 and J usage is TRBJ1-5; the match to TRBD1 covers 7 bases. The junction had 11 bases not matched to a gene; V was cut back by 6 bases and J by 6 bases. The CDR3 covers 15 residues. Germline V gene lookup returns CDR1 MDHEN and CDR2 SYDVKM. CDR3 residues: CASSQLPTGAQPQHF. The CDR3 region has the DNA TGTGCCAGCAGCCAATTACCCACAGGGGCTCAGCCCCAGCATTTT.

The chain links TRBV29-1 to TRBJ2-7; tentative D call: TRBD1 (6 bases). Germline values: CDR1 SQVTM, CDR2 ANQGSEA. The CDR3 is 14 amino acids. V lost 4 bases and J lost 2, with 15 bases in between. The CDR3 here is CSVVVLGGPYEQYF. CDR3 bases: TGCAGCGTTGTGGTCCTAGGGGGACCCTACGAGCAGTACTTC.

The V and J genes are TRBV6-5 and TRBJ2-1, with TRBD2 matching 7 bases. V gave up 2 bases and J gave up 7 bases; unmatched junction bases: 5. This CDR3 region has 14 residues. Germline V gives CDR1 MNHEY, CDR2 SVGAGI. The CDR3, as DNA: TGTGCCAGCAGTTACGCCAGCGGGATTAATGAGCAGTTCTTC. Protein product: CASSYASGINEQFF.

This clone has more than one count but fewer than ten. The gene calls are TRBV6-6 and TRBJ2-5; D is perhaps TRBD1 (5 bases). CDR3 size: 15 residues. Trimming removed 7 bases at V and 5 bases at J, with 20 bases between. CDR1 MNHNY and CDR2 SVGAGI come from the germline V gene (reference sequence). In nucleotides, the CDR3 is TGTGCCAGCACTGCGCAGTCCTGGGGCAGGGAGACCCAGTACTTC. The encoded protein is CASTAQSWGRETQYF.

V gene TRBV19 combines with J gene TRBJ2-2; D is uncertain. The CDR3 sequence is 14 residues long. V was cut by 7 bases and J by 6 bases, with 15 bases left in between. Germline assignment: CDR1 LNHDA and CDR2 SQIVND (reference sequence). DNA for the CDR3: TGTGCCAGTAAGACACCTCAAGACGCCGGGGAGCTGTTTTTT. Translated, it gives CASKTPQDAGELFF.

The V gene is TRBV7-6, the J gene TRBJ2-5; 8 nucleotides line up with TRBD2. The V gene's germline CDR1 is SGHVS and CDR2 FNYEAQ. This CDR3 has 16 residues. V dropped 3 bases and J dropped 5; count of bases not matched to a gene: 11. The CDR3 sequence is CASSLPAAGGWETQYF. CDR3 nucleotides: TGTGCCAGCAGCTTGCCCGCGGCGGGAGGTTGGGAGACCCAGTACTTC.